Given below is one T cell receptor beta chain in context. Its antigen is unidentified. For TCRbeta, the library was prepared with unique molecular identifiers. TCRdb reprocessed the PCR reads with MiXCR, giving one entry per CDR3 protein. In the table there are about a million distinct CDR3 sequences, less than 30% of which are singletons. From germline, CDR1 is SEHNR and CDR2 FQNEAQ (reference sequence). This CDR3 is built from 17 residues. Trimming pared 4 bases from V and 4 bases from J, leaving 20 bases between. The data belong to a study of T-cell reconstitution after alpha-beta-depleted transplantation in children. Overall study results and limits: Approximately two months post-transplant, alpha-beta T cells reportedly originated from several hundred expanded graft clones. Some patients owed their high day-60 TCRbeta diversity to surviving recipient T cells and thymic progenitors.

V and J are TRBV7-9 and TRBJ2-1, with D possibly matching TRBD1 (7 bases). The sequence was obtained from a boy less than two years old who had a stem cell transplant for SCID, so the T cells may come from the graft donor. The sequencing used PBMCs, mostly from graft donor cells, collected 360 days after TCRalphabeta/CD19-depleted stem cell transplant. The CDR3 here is CASSYPRGAVRYNEQFF. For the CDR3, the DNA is TGTGCCAGCAGCTACCCCAGGGGGGCGGTTCGGTACAATGAGCAGTTCTTC. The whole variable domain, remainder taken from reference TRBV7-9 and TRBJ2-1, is DTGVSQNPRHKITKRGQNVTFRCDPISEHNRLYWYRQTLGQGPEFLTYFQNEAQLEKSRLLSDRFSAERPKGSFSTLEIQRTEQGDSAMYLCASSYPRGAVRYNEQFFGPGTRLTVL.